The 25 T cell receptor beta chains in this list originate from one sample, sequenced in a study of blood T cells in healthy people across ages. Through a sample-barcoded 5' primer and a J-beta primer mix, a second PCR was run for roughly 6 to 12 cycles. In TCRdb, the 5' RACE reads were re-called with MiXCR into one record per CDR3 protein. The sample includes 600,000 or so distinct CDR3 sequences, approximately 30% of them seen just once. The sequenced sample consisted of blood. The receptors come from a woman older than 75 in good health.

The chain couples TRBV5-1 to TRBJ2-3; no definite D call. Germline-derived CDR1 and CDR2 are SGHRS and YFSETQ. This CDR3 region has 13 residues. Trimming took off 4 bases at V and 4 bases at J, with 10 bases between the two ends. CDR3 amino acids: CASSDTIPDTQYF. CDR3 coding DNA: TGCGCCAGCAGCGATACTATCCCAGATACGCAGTATTTT.

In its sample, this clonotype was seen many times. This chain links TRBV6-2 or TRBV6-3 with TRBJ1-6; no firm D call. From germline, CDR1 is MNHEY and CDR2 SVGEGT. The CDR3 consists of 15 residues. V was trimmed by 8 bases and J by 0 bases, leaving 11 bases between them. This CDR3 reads CASRPAGSYNSPLHF. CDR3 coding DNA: TGTGCCAGCCGGCCTGCGGGCTCCTATAATTCACCCCTCCACTTT.

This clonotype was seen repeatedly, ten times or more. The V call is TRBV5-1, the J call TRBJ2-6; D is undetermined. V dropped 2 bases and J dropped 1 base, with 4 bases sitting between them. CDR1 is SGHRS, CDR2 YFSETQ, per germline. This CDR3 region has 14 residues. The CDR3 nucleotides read TGCGCCAGCAGCTTAGTGTCTGGGGCCAACGTCCTGACTTTC. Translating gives CASSLVSGANVLTF.

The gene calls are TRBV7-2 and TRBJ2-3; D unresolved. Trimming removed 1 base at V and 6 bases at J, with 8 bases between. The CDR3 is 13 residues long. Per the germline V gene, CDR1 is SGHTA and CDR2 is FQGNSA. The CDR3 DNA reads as TGTGCCAGCAGCTTAGTTGGTCCGGATACGCAGTATTTT. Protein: CASSLVGPDTQYF.

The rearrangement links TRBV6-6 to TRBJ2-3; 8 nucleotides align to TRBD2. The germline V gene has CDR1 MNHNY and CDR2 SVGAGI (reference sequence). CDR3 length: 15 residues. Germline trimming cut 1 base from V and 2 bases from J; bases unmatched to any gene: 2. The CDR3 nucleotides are TGTGCCAGCAGTTACTTCGGGGGGGACACAGATACGCAGTATTTT. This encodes CASSYFGGDTDTQYF.

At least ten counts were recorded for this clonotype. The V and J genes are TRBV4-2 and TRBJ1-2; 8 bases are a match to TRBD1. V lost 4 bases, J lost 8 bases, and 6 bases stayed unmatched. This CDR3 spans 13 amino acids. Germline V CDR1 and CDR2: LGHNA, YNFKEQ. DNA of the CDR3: TGTGCCAGCAGCCCTCAGGGGGCTTGGGGCTACACCTTC. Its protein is CASSPQGAWGYTF.

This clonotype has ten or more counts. The CDR3 bases are TGCGCCAGCAGCTTGGCCGGGCCAGGGGGTTCCTACGAGCAGTACTTC. This codes for CASSLAGPGGSYEQYF. The V call is TRBV5-1, the J call TRBJ2-7; 7 bases fit TRBD1. Trimming took 0 bases from V and 1 from J; bases not matched to a gene: 7. The CDR3 runs to 16 residues. Germline V CDR1 and CDR2: SGHRS, YFSETQ.

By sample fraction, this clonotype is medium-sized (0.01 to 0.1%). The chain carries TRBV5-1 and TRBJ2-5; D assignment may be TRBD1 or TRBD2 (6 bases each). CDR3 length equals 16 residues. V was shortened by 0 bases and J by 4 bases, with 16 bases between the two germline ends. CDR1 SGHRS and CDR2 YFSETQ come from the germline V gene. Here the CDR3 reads CASSLAGAIHTETQYF. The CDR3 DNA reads TGCGCCAGCAGCTTGGCGGGGGCTATCCACACAGAGACCCAGTACTTC.

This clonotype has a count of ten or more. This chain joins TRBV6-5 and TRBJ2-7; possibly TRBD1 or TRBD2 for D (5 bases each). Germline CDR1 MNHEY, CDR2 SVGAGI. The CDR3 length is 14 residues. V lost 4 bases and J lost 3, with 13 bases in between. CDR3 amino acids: CASSSPGTVYEQYF. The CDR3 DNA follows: TGTGCCAGCAGTTCCCCCGGGACGGTCTACGAGCAGTACTTC.

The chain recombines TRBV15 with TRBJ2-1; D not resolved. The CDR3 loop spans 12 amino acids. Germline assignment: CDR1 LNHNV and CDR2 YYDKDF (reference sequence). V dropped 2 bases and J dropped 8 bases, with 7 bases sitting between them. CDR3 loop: CATSRLRYEQFF. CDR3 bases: TGTGCCACCAGCAGATTGCGGTATGAGCAGTTCTTC.

Written as DNA, the CDR3 is TGTGCCTGGGGACAGAATGGCTACACCTTC. Translated, it gives CAWGQNGYTF. The rearrangement joins TRBV30 to TRBJ1-2, with D tentatively TRBD1 (6 bases). V was pared by 5 bases and J by 6 bases, with 7 bases between. Germline V lookup: CDR1 GTSNPN, CDR2 SVGIG (reference sequence). The CDR3 is 10 residues long.

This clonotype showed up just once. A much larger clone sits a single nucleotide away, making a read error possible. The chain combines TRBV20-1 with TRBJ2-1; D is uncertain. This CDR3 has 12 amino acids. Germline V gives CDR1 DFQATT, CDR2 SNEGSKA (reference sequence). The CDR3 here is CGAKSSYNEQFF. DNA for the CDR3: TGCGGTGCTAAGAGCTCCTACAATGAGCAGTTCTTC.

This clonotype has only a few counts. The CDR3 protein is CASSSSAGVGETQYF. The CDR3 DNA sequence: TGCGCCAGCAGCTCATCAGCGGGAGTAGGAGAGACCCAGTACTTC. V usage is TRBV5-1 and J usage is TRBJ2-5, with 8 bases identical to TRBD2. The CDR3 is made up of 15 amino acids. With V trimmed by 3 bases and J by 4 bases, 8 bases remained unmatched. Germline V gene data show CDR1 as SGHRS and CDR2 as YFSETQ.

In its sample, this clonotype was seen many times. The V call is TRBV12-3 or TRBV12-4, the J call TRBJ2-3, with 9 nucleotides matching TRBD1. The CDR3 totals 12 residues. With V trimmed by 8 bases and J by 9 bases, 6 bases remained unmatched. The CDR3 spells CASVLGTGTQYF. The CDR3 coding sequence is TGTGCCAGCGTTCTGGGGACAGGGACGCAGTATTTT.

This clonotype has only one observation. CDR3 nucleotides: TGTGCCAGTACTGGCCGGGGGAGAGGGCCGGGCACTGAAGCTTTCTTT. Translated: CASTGRGRGPGTEAFF. The chain is built from TRBV5-5 and TRBJ1-1, with D perhaps TRBD1 (5 bases). The germline gives CDR1 SGHKS, CDR2 YYEKEE (reference sequence). V lost 8 bases and J lost 4, with 24 bases in between. CDR3 length: 16 amino acids. Drawing the rest from reference TRBV5-5 and TRBJ1-1, the complete variable domain is DAGVTQSPTHLIKTRGQQVTLRCSPISGHKSVSWYQQVLGQGPQFIFQYYEKEERGRGNFPDRFSARQFPNYSSELNVNALLLGDSALYLCASTGRGRGPGTEAFFGQGTRLTVV.

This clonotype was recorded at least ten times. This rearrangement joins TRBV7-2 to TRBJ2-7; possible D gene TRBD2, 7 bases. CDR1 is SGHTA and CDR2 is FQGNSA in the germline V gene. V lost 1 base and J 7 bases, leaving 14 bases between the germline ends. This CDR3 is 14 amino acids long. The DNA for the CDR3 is TGTGCCAGCAGCTTAGGGATGGGGGGGCATGAGCAGTACTTC. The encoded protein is CASSLGMGGHEQYF.

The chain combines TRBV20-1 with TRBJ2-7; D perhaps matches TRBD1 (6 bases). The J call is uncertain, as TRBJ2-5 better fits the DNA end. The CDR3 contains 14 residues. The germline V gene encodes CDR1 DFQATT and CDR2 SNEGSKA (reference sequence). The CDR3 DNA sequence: TGCAGTGCTAGAGTAAACAGGGAGAGAGAGACCCAGTACTTC. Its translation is CSARVNRERETQYF.

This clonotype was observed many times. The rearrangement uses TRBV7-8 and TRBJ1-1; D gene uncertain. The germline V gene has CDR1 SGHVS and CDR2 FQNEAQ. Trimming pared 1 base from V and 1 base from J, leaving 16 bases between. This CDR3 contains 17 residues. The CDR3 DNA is TGTGCCAGCAGCTTAGTAGGTTCGGGAAAGAGGAACACTGAAGCTTTCTTT. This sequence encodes CASSLVGSGKRNTEAFF.

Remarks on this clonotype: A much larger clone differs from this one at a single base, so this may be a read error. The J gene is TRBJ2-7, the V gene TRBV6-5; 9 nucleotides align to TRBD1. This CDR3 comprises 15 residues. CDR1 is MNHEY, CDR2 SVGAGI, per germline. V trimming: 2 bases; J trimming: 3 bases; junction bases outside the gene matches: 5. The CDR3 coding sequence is TGTGCCAGCAGTTACAGGTCGGGACAGGGCTACGAGCAGTACTTC. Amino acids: CASSYRSGQGYEQYF.

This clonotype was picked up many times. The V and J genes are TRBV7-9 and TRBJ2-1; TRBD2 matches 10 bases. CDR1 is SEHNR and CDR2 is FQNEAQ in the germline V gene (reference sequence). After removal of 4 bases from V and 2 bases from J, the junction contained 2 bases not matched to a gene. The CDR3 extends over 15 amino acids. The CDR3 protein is CASSSSGGAYNEQFF. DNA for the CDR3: TGTGCCAGCAGCTCGAGCGGGGGGGCCTACAATGAGCAGTTCTTC.

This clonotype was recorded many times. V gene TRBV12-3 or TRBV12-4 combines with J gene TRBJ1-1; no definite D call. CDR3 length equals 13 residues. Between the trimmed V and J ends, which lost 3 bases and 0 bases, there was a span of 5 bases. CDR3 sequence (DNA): TGTGCCAGCAGTTTGCGGATGAACACTGAAGCTTTCTTT. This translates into CASSLRMNTEAFF.

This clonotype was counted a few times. For the CDR3, the DNA is TGTGCCAGCAGCACCGCCCGAGACAGGGGAGATACGCAGTATTTT. Translating gives CASSTARDRGDTQYF. The V call is TRBV5-6, the J call TRBJ2-3; 8 bases fit TRBD1. The V gene end was trimmed by 4 bases and the J gene end by 5 bases; junction bases not matched to a gene: 9. Germline-derived CDR1 and CDR2 are SGHDT and YYEEEE. There are 15 residues in the CDR3.

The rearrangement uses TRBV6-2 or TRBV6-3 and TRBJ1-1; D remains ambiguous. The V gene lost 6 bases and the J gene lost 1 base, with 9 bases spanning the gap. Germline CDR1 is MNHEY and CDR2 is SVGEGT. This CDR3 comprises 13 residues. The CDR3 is CASRNDENTEAFF. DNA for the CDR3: TGTGCCAGCAGAAACGACGAGAACACTGAAGCTTTCTTT.

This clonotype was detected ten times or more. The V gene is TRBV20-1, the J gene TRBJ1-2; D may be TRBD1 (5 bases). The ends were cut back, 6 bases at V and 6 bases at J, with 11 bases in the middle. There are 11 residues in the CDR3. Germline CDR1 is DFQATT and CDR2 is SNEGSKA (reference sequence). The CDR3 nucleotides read TGCAGTGCATGGAGGGACCATGGCTACACCTTC. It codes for CSAWRDHGYTF.

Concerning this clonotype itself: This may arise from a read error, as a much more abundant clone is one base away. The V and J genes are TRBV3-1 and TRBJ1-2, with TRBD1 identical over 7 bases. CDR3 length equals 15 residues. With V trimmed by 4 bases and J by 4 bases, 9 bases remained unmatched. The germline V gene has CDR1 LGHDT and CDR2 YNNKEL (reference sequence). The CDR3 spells CASSPGTAVSYGYTF. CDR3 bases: TGTGCCAGCAGCCCCGGGACAGCCGTTAGCTATGGCTACACCTTC.